The rows below give T cell receptor beta chains drawn from one sample of a study of cytomegalovirus exposure and HLA in healthy donors. Some clones are missing from TCRdb's copy, which holds only in-frame ones; the method was immunoSEQ multiplex PCR. The repertoire holds 150,000 to 170,000 clones, with 65% to 80% as singletons. The sequenced sample consisted of PBMCs. All receptors come from a man aged 18 to 29 in good health and CMV-seronegative. The CDR3 runs from the conserved cysteine through the conserved F or W. D genes are given only for firm matches. For some rows the clone size is stated as once, few or many, or as a class when expanded; others skip it.

-	TRBV4-1	-	TRBJ2-1	CASSQGATYNEQFF	TGCGCCAGCAGCCAAGGGGCAACCTACAATGAGCAGTTCTTC
-	TRBV9	-	TRBJ2-5	CASSVGRGETQYF	TGTGCCAGCAGCGTAGGGAGGGGAGAGACCCAGTACTTC
TRBD2	TRBV5-4	once	TRBJ2-2	CASSAPGSRGARTGELFF	TGTGCCAGCAGCGCGCCCGGTTCGCGGGGGGCGCGGACCGGGGAGCTGTTTTTT
TRBD1	TRBV28	-	TRBJ2-3	CASTDRELDTQYF	TGTGCCAGCACTGACAGGGAGTTGGATACGCAGTATTTT
TRBD1	TRBV4-1	-	TRBJ1-5	CASSPGTVGNQPQHF	TGCGCCAGCAGCCCGGGGACAGTAGGCAATCAGCCCCAGCATTTT
TRBD1	TRBV15	few	TRBJ2-7	CATSRDRGYEQYF	TGTGCCACCAGCAGGGACAGGGGCTACGAGCAGTACTTC
TRBD1	TRBV13	-	TRBJ2-2	CASSSRGRDTGELFF	TGTGCCAGCAGTAGTAGGGGGCGGGACACCGGGGAGCTGTTTTTT
-	TRBV9	few	TRBJ1-2	CASSGTTNYGYTF	TGTGCCAGCAGCGGAACAACCAACTATGGCTACACCTTC
-	TRBV18	-	TRBJ1-2	CASSPRRDNYGYTF	TGTGCCAGCTCACCACGCAGGGATAACTATGGCTACACCTTC
-	TRBV5-1	few	TRBJ2-3	CASSLAQSTDTQYF	TGCGCCAGCAGCTTGGCCCAGAGCACAGATACGCAGTATTTT
TRBD1	TRBV4-1	-	TRBJ1-2	CASSRPGQGAKYGYTF	TGCGCCAGCAGCCGCCCGGGACAGGGGGCGAAGTATGGCTACACCTTC
TRBD1	TRBV4-2	-	TRBJ2-6	CASSQATGAGANVLTF	TGTGCCAGCAGCCAGGCTACAGGGGCTGGGGCCAACGTCCTGACTTTC
-	TRBV19	-	TRBJ2-7	CASSFLKEIAAYEQYF	TGTGCCAGTAGTTTTTTGAAGGAGATAGCGGCATACGAGCAGTACTTC
-	TRBV7-9	-	TRBJ2-3	CASSLEQDYTDTQYF	TGTGCCAGCAGCCTAGAACAGGATTACACAGATACGCAGTATTTT
-	TRBV6-6	-	TRBJ2-3	CASSYSIGSRTDTQYF	TGTGCCAGCAGTTACTCGATAGGGAGCCGCACAGATACGCAGTATTTT
TRBD2	TRBV9	-	TRBJ2-5	CASSVPSGGPQETQYF	TGTGCCAGCAGCGTACCTAGCGGGGGACCCCAAGAGACCCAGTACTTC
TRBD1	TRBV27	-	TRBJ2-6	CASSLWALTGSGANGLTF	TGTGCCAGCAGTTTATGGGCCCTGACAGGGTCTGGGGCCAACGGCCTGACTTTC
TRBD2	TRBV5-1	few	TRBJ2-1	CASSITGLAGFYNEQFF	TGCGCCAGCAGCATAACCGGACTAGCGGGCTTCTACAATGAGCAGTTCTTC
-	TRBV19	-	TRBJ1-1	CASSIVGGNTEAFF	TGTGCCAGTAGTATAGTCGGGGGGAACACTGAAGCTTTCTTT
TRBD2	TRBV6-1	-	TRBJ2-5	CASSETLAGGWETQYF	TGTGCCAGCAGTGAAACCCTAGCGGGGGGCTGGGAGACCCAGTACTTC
TRBD2	TRBV7-2	-	TRBJ2-7	CASSTGTSGYEQYF	TGTGCCAGCAGCACCGGGACTAGCGGATACGAGCAGTACTTC
-	TRBV7-3	-	TRBJ1-1	CASSSTGTATEAFF	TGTGCCAGCAGCTCTACAGGGACCGCCACTGAAGCTTTCTTT
-	TRBV30	-	TRBJ1-2	CAWSVHRVGATFGYTF	TGTGCCTGGAGTGTACATCGTGTCGGCGCGACTTTTGGCTACACCTTC
TRBD1	TRBV7-9	-	TRBJ1-1	CASSFSRGQEAFEAEAFF	TGTGCCAGCAGCTTCTCACGGGGACAGGAGGCGTTTGAGGCTGAAGCTTTCTTT
-	TRBV7-9	few	TRBJ2-5	CSSSRSTGFGETQYF	TGTTCCAGCAGCCGCTCCACGGGTTTTGGGGAGACCCAGTACTTC
TRBD1	TRBV6-6	-	TRBJ2-1	CASSPRTGGSYNEQFF	TGTGCCAGCAGTCCCCGGACAGGGGGGTCCTACAATGAGCAGTTCTTC
TRBD1	TRBV30	-	TRBJ1-6	CAWSESTPRAIPRGHNSPLHF	TGTGCCTGGAGTGAATCCACCCCCAGAGCAATTCCCAGGGGGCATAATTCACCCCTCCACTTT